This TCR beta chain was identified during a study of neurological immune-mediated disorders. This clonotype was observed at least ten times. The antigen remains unidentified. Time point reported: longitudinal time-point 1 (baseline). The junction had 9 bases not matched to a gene; V was cut back by 2 bases and J by 4 bases. The germline V gene encodes CDR1 SGHTA and CDR2 FQGNSA. CDR3 length equals 17 residues. The cDNA was generated through 5'RACE incorporating 10-nucleotide random UMIs. The authors obtained over 200 million TCR-beta sequences from 15-18 subjects per sequencing run. TCRdb called the 5' RACE reads again in MiXCR, with one record for every CDR3 protein. The sample holds tens of thousands of distinct CDR3 sequences, around 15% seen once. Points from the study as a whole: TCR-beta repertoires seemed private in all groups, with no expanded CDR3 amino acid sequences shared.

The receptor comes from a female donor with HTLV-1-associated myelopathy (HAM/TSP). Sequencing input: PBMCs. This chain links TRBV7-2 with TRBJ2-5, with 11 bases identical to TRBD2. CDR3 loop: CASSLISGGAPGETQYF. The DNA of the CDR3 is TGTGCCAGCAGCTTAATTAGCGGGGGGGCCCCCGGAGAGACCCAGTACTTC. The full variable domain, completed using reference TRBV7-2 and TRBJ2-5, is GAGVSQSPSNKVTEKGKDVELRCDPISGHTALYWYRQSLGQGLEFLIYFQGNSAPDKSGLPSDRFSAERTGGSVSTLTIQRTQQEDSAVYLCASSLISGGAPGETQYFGPGTRLLVL.